The 30 T cell receptor beta chains below were found in one sample sequenced in a study of OX40 agonist ivuxolimab in advanced cancers. TCRdb's table, derived via immunoSEQ multiplex PCR, lists solely in-frame clones and lacks some. The sample shows some 39,000 clones, over 75% of them seen only once. Source: CD4+ or CD8+ T cells sorted from blood, taken in a trial of the OX40 agonist ivuxolimab. The receptors here all came from an adult with an advanced solid tumor such as melanoma, head and neck, liver or kidney cancer.

The chain employs TRBV2 and TRBJ2-1; 8 bases fit TRBD1. J lost 13 bases, V lost 4 bases, and 6 bases had no gene match. The length of the CDR3 is 12 residues. CDR1 is SNHLY, CDR2 FYNNEI, per germline. Here the CDR3 reads CASSAGQGIQFF. The CDR3 nucleotides read TGTGCCAGCAGTGCTGGACAGGGAATCCAGTTCTTC. The entire variable domain, with the rest obtained from reference TRBV2 and TRBJ2-1, is as follows: EPEVTQTPSHQVTQMGQEVILRCVPISNHLYFYWYRQILGQKVEFLVSFYNNEISEKSEIFDDQFSVERPDGSNFTLKIRSTKLEDSAMYFCASSAGQGIQFFGPGTRLTVL.

On this clone: The junction departs from the called germline gene at one end, perhaps through a read error. The chain has TRBV6-5 and TRBJ2-7, with TRBD2 matching 10 bases. CDR3 length: 15 amino acids. CDR1 is MNHEY, CDR2 SVGAGI, per germline. The CDR3: CASSAPGLATYEQYF. CDR3 sequence (DNA): TGTGCCAGCAGTGCACCGGGACTAGCGACCTATGAGCAGTACTTC.

This rearrangement joins TRBV5-4 to TRBJ2-1; no definite D call. The CDR3 is made up of 16 amino acids. CDR1 and CDR2 (germline): SGHNT, YYREEE (reference sequence). Trimming took off 0 bases at V and 0 bases at J, with 10 bases between the two ends. The CDR3 is CASSLEAILSYNEQFF. The DNA of the CDR3 is TGTGCCAGCAGCTTGGAGGCGATTCTCTCCTACAATGAGCAGTTCTTC.

V gene TRBV2 combines with J gene TRBJ2-5; no definite D call. V was shortened by 5 bases and J by 0 bases, with 4 bases between the two germline ends. This CDR3 comprises 12 residues. Germline V gives CDR1 SNHLY, CDR2 FYNNEI. CDR3 bases: TGTGCCAGCAGTAGGGACCAAGAGACCCAGTACTTC. This encodes CASSRDQETQYF.

The sample holds one count of this clone. The V call is TRBV5-1, the J call TRBJ2-5, with 9 bases lining up with TRBD2. The J call may be wrong; the DNA end is better matched by TRBJ2-7. CDR1 is SGHRS and CDR2 is YFSETQ in the germline V gene. The CDR3 spans 16 residues. CDR3 sequence reads: CASSLGRGGRAHEQYF. As DNA, the CDR3 is TGCGCCAGCAGCTTGGGACGCGGCGGGAGGGCGCACGAGCAGTACTTC.

The chain carries TRBV18 and TRBJ1-2, with 7 bases matching TRBD1. The CDR3 consists of 15 residues. The trim removed 6 bases at V and 3 bases at J, leaving 10 bases unmatched. Germline V CDR1 and CDR2: KGHSH, LQKENI. The CDR3 nucleotides read TGTGCCAGCTCGCTAAATTCCGGGACAGACTATGGCTACACCTTC. As protein: CASSLNSGTDYGYTF. The whole variable domain, remainder taken from reference TRBV18 and TRBJ1-2, is NAGVMQNPRHLVRRRGQEARLRCSPMKGHSHVYWYRQLPEEGLKFMVYLQKENIIDESGMPKERFSAEFPKEGPSILRIQQVVRGDSAAYFCASSLNSGTDYGYTFGSGTRLTVV.

CDR3: CASSVGNEQFF. CDR3 bases: TGTGCCAGCAGTGTAGGGAATGAGCAGTTCTTC. The gene calls are TRBV25-1 and TRBJ2-1; D is undetermined. The germline CDR1 and CDR2 sequences are MGHDK and SYGVNS. Trimming shortened V by 4 bases and J by 7 bases, and 5 bases separated the two germline ends. The CDR3 loop spans 11 amino acids.

The chain has TRBV4-3 and TRBJ1-6; no reliable D call. Germline assignment: CDR1 LGHNA and CDR2 YSLEER. Trimming removed 0 bases at V and 0 bases at J, with 9 bases between. The CDR3 consists of 17 residues. Here the CDR3 reads CASSQDPGNSYNSPLHF. The CDR3 region has the DNA TGCGCCAGCAGCCAAGATCCTGGGAACTCCTATAATTCACCCCTCCACTTT.

This clone occurred once. The chain couples TRBV5-1 to TRBJ2-3; the match to TRBD2 covers 8 bases. Trimming cost V 4 bases and J 3 bases; bases outside gene matches: 4. Germline assignment: CDR1 SGHRS and CDR2 YFSETQ. The CDR3 spans 14 residues. The CDR3 loop is CASSLLAGTDTQYF. The CDR3 region has the DNA TGCGCCAGCAGCCTATTAGCGGGAACAGATACGCAGTATTTT.

This clone was detected only a few times. The chain links TRBV19 to TRBJ1-3, with D unresolved. The CDR3 contains 16 residues. With 5 bases removed from V and 3 bases from J, the gap between germline ends came to 17 bases. Germline V gene sequence: CDR1 LNHDA, CDR2 SQIVND (reference sequence). CDR3 bases: TGTGCCAGTAGTTTGGCAGCATGGGGTCTTGGAAACACCATATATTTT. It encodes CASSLAAWGLGNTIYF.

This clone was counted between two and nine times. The rearrangement joins TRBV7-9 to TRBJ2-5; 13 bases agree with TRBD2. Looked up from germline, CDR1 is SEHNR and CDR2 is FQNEAQ (reference sequence). V trimming: 3 bases; J trimming: 3 bases; junction bases outside the gene matches: 1. There are 15 residues in the CDR3. CDR3 sequence (DNA): TGTGCCAGCAGCTTTGGACTAGCGGGAGAAGAGACCCAGTACTTC. Protein sequence: CASSFGLAGEETQYF.

This chain joins TRBV30 and TRBJ1-3, with a tentative D call TRBD1 (5 bases). The germline V and J ends were trimmed by 7 bases and 0 bases, with 10 bases remaining between them. Looked up from germline, CDR1 is GTSNPN and CDR2 is SVGIG (reference sequence). The CDR3 has 13 residues. The CDR3 reads CASKGSSGNTIYF. The CDR3 DNA follows: TGTGCCTCTAAGGGGAGCTCTGGAAACACCATATATTTT.

J is TRBJ2-1 and V is TRBV7-9; tentative D call: TRBD1 (5 bases). V dropped 4 bases and J dropped 0 bases, with 19 bases sitting between them. The CDR3 is 18 amino acids. CDR1 and CDR2 from the germline V gene are SEHNR and FQNEAQ (reference sequence). CDR3 nucleotide sequence: TGTGCCAGCAGCTCGGGTAAGGGGCTGACGAGCTCCTACAATGAGCAGTTCTTC. Amino acid sequence: CASSSGKGLTSSYNEQFF.

This clone has a single count. The chain is built from TRBV5-8 and TRBJ2-7, with D possibly called TRBD1 or TRBD2 (5 bases each). V was trimmed by 4 bases and J by 4 bases, leaving 21 bases between them. Germline values: CDR1 SGHTS, CDR2 YDEGEE. The CDR3 consists of 16 residues. CDR3 region: CASSPGTGETLYEQYF. The CDR3 nucleotides are TGTGCCAGCAGCCCGGGGACGGGCGAGACCCTTTACGAGCAGTACTTC.

This chain joins TRBV7-2 and TRBJ2-4, with no clear D. CDR3 length: 16 amino acids. V dropped 5 bases and J dropped 0 bases, with 14 bases sitting between them. Looked up from germline, CDR1 is SGHTA and CDR2 is FQGNSA. CDR3 sequence: CASSPPSSLAKNIQYF. In DNA, the CDR3 is TGTGCCAGCAGCCCACCTTCCTCGTTAGCCAAAAACATTCAGTACTTC.

This CDR3 reads CASSFPGGSSYNEQFF. CDR3 coding DNA: TGTGCCAGCAGCTTCCCAGGCGGAAGCTCCTACAATGAGCAGTTCTTC. The V gene is TRBV7-9, the J gene TRBJ2-1; D not resolved. V lost 3 bases and J lost 0, with 12 bases in between. The CDR3 contains 16 residues. Germline V gene data show CDR1 as SEHNR and CDR2 as FQNEAQ (reference sequence).

This clone was detected once. The rearrangement uses TRBV7-9 and TRBJ2-2; 9 nucleotides match TRBD2. The germline V gene encodes CDR1 SEHNR and CDR2 FQNEAQ (reference sequence). The CDR3 loop spans 15 amino acids. The ends lost 5 bases at V and 6 bases at J; junction bases unmatched: 7. In DNA, the CDR3 is TGTGCCAGCAGCCCCCCAGCGGGAGGCGCCGGGGAGCTGTTTTTT. Translated, it gives CASSPPAGGAGELFF. Based on the CDR3 plus reference TRBV7-9 and TRBJ2-2, the full variable domain is DTGVSQNPRHKITKRGQNVTFRCDPISEHNRLYWYRQTLGQGPEFLTYFQNEAQLEKSRLLSDRFSAERPKGSFSTLEIQRTEQGDSAMYLCASSPPAGGAGELFFGEGSRLTVL.

The rearrangement uses TRBV5-1 and TRBJ1-1, with 9 positions matching TRBD1. CDR1 and CDR2 from the germline V gene are SGHRS and YFSETQ. J was trimmed by 2 bases and V by 4 bases; bases with no gene match: 15. There are 18 residues in the CDR3. The CDR3 spells CASSTRPGQGRPNTEAFF. The CDR3 coding sequence is TGCGCCAGCAGCACCAGACCGGGACAGGGAAGGCCCAACACTGAAGCTTTCTTT.

V usage is TRBV5-1 and J usage is TRBJ2-5, with TRBD2 matching over 8 bases. This CDR3 has 14 amino acids. J was trimmed by 5 bases and V by 5 bases; bases with no gene match: 8. In germline, CDR1 is SGHRS, CDR2 YFSETQ. The DNA for the CDR3 is TGCGCCAGCAGTTATGCGGGAGGTGATGAGACCCAGTACTTC. Its protein is CASSYAGGDETQYF.

The chain links TRBV7-2 to TRBJ1-6; D remains ambiguous. Germline V lookup: CDR1 SGHTA, CDR2 FQGNSA. The CDR3 loop spans 12 amino acids. V gave up 5 bases and J gave up 6 bases, with 5 bases separating them. CDR3 in DNA: TGTGCCAGCAGCCGATCTAATTCACCCCTCCACTTT. As protein: CASSRSNSPLHF.

The V call is TRBV7-2, the J call TRBJ1-5, with 7 bases that match TRBD1. V gave up 1 base and J gave up 4 bases; unmatched junction bases: 1. CDR1 is SGHTA, CDR2 FQGNSA, per germline. The CDR3 sequence is 14 residues long. DNA of the CDR3: TGTGCCAGCAGCTTAGGGGACAGAAATCAGCCCCAGCATTTT. Its protein product is CASSLGDRNQPQHF.

This clone was seen only once. The chain has TRBV30 and TRBJ2-1, with 8 bases matching TRBD2. J gave up 0 bases and V 4 bases, and 2 bases lay outside the gene matches. The CDR3 contains 14 residues. Germline V gene lookup returns CDR1 GTSNPN and CDR2 SVGIG (reference sequence). CDR3 sequence: CAWTSGFSYNEQFF. CDR3 DNA: TGTGCCTGGACTAGCGGGTTCTCCTACAATGAGCAGTTCTTC. The full variable domain, with the rest looked up from reference TRBV30 and TRBJ2-1, is SQTIHQWPATLVQPVGSPLSLECTVEGTSNPNLYWYRQAAGRGLQLLFYSVGIGQISSEVPQNLSASRPQDRQFILSSKKLLLSDSGFYLCAWTSGFSYNEQFFGPGTRLTVL.

This clone was seen more than once but under ten times. CDR3 in amino acids: CASSMRTKGSYEQYF. The CDR3 nucleotides read TGTGCCAGTAGTATGAGGACGAAGGGCTCCTACGAGCAGTACTTC. The V call is TRBV19, the J call TRBJ2-7, with D unclear. Trimming removed 3 bases from V and 0 bases from J, with 12 bases in between. Looked up from germline, CDR1 is LNHDA and CDR2 is SQIVND (reference sequence). CDR3 length: 15 amino acids.

The chain recombines TRBV18 with TRBJ2-2, with 10 nucleotides matching TRBD2. J was trimmed by 5 bases and V by 3 bases; bases with no gene match: 3. The length of the CDR3 is 15 residues. Per the germline V gene, CDR1 is KGHSH and CDR2 is LQKENI. The CDR3 nucleotides are TGTGCCAGCTCACCTCCTAGCGGGAGAACCGGGGAGCTGTTTTTT. Translated: CASSPPSGRTGELFF. The full variable domain, with the rest looked up from reference TRBV18 and TRBJ2-2, is NAGVMQNPRHLVRRRGQEARLRCSPMKGHSHVYWYRQLPEEGLKFMVYLQKENIIDESGMPKERFSAEFPKEGPSILRIQQVVRGDSAAYFCASSPPSGRTGELFFGEGSRLTVL.

The chain couples TRBV2 to TRBJ1-5, with 7 bases lining up with TRBD1. The CDR3 runs 15 residues. Germline-derived CDR1 and CDR2 are SNHLY and FYNNEI. The J segment lost 4 bases and the V segment lost 3 bases, leaving 6 bases of the junction unmatched. CDR3 protein: CASSDRQGLNQPQHF. The CDR3, as DNA: TGTGCCAGCAGTGACCGACAGGGCCTAAATCAGCCCCAGCATTTT.

This rearrangement joins TRBV11-1 to TRBJ2-2; TRBD2 matches at 11 bases. The CDR3 is 15 residues long. Germline CDR1 reads SGHAT; CDR2 reads FQDESV (reference sequence). V lost 3 bases and J lost 6; bases outside the gene matches: 3. In DNA form, the CDR3 reads TGTGCCAGCAGCTTGGGACTAGCGGCGGCCGGGGAGCTGTTTTTT. It is translated as CASSLGLAAAGELFF.

The rearrangement joins TRBV6-6 to TRBJ1-5; D not resolved. V gave up 0 bases and J gave up 3 bases, with 9 bases separating them. The CDR3 runs to 15 residues. Germline CDR1 MNHNY, CDR2 SVGAGI (reference sequence). CDR3 amino acids: CASSYSGQYNQPQHF. The CDR3 region has the DNA TGTGCCAGCAGTTACTCTGGGCAGTACAATCAGCCCCAGCATTTT.

This clone was seen just once. The chain employs TRBV2 and TRBJ2-7; 10 bases agree with TRBD1. The germline CDR1 and CDR2 sequences are SNHLY and FYNNEI. The CDR3 loop spans 12 amino acids. Trimming took 8 bases from V and 9 from J; bases not matched to a gene: 7. CDR3 nucleotides: TGTGCCAGCGGATTAGACAGGGGGCCGCAGTACGTC. This translates into CASGLDRGPQYV.

The chain uses TRBV29-1 and TRBJ2-5; 7 nucleotides agree with TRBD1. Germline values: CDR1 SQVTM, CDR2 ANQGSEA. With 5 bases clipped from V and 7 bases from J, the junction kept 10 bases outside the gene matches. The CDR3 sequence is 13 residues long. The DNA for the CDR3 is TGCAGCGTTCCGACAGGGCTTGGTGCGACCCAGTACTTC. Protein product: CSVPTGLGATQYF. The entire variable domain, with the rest obtained from reference TRBV29-1 and TRBJ2-5, is as follows: SAVISQKPSRDICQRGTSLTIQCQVDSQVTMMFWYRQQPGQSLTLIATANQGSEATYESGFVIDKFPISRPNLTFSTLTVSNMSPEDSSIYLCSVPTGLGATQYFGPGTRLLVL.

This clone was observed once. The chain is built from TRBV7-9 and TRBJ2-1; 10 bases map to TRBD1. The J segment lost 2 bases and the V segment lost 0 bases, leaving 7 bases of the junction unmatched. CDR3 size: 18 residues. Germline CDR1 reads SEHNR; CDR2 reads FQNEAQ (reference sequence). The CDR3 here is CASSLAVRTGGTYNEQFF. CDR3 DNA: TGTGCCAGCAGCTTAGCAGTTCGGACAGGGGGGACCTACAATGAGCAGTTCTTC.